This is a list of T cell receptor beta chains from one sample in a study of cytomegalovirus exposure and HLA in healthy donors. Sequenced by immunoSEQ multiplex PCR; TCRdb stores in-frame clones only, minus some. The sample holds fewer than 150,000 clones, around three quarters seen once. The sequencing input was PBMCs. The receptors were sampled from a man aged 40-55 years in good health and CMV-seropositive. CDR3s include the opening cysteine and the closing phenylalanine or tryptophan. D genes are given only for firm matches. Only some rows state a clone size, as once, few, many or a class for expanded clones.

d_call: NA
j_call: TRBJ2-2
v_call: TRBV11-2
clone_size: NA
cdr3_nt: TGTGCCAGCAGCTTGGTAGAGACCGGGGAGCTGTTTTTT
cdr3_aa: CASSLVETGELFF

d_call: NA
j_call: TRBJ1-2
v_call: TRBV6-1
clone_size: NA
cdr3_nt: TGTGCCACCTCAGGGGAGCAAGAGGGTTATGGCTACACCTTC
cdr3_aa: CATSGEQEGYGYTF

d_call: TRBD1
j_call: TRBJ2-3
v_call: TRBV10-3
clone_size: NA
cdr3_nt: TGTGCCATCAGTGAGAGGGGTAGGGGGCGATCGATGAATACGCAGTATTTT
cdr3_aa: CAISERGRGRSMNTQYF

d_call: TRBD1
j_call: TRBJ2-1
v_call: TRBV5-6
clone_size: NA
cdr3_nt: TGTGCCAGCAGCTTCAGCCTAGACAGGGAGAGGTCCGATGAGCAGTTCTTC
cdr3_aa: CASSFSLDRERSDEQFF

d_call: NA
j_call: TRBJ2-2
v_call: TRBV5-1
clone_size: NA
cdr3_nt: TGCGCCAGCAGCTCCGGACAGCGTAACACCGGGGAGCTGTTTTTT
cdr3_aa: CASSSGQRNTGELFF

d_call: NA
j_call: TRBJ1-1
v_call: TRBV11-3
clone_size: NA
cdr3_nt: TGTGCCAGCAGCTTAGATGAATTATCCGGAGCTTTCTTT
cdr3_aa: CASSLDELSGAFF

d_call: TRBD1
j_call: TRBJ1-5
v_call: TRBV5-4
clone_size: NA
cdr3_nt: TGTGCCAGCAGCCCCGACAGGGGGACGGGTCAGCCCCAGCATTTT
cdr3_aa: CASSPDRGTGQPQHF

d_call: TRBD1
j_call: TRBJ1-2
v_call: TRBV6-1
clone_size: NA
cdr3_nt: TGTGCCAGCAGTGAGGAAAGGGACAGCTATGGCTACACCTTC
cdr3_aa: CASSEERDSYGYTF

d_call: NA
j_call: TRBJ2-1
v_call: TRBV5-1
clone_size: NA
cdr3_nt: TGCGCCAGCAAACAGGGCTCAAGCTCCTACAATGAGCAGTTCTTC
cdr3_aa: CASKQGSSSYNEQFF

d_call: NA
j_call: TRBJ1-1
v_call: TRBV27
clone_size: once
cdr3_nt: TGTGCCAGCAGTTTCTCCGCAGGGGTACTAGCTTTCTTT
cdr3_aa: CASSFSAGVLAFF

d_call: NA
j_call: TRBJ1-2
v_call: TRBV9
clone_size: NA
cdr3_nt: TGTGCCAGCAGTTCAGGGGCATATGGCTACACCTTC
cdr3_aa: CASSSGAYGYTF

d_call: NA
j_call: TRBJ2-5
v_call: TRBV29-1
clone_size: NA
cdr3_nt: TGCAGCGTTGAGGGGCAGGGCGGAATGGCCCAGTACTTC
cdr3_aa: CSVEGQGGMAQYF

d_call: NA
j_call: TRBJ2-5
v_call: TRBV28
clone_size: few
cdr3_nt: TGTGCCAGCAGTCCCCCCGCGGTAGAGACCCAGTACTTC
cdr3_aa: CASSPPAVETQYF

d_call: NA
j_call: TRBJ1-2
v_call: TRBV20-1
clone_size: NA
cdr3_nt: TGCAGTGCAACTACAGGGGGCTACACCTTC
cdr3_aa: CSATTGGYTF

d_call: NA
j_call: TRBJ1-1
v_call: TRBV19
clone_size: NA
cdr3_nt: TGTGCCAGTAGTATACAGAACACTGAAGCTTTCTTT
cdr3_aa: CASSIQNTEAFF

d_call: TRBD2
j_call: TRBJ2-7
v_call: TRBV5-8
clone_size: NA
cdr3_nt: TGTGCCAGCAGCTTCGGGGCGGGAGGAACCTACGAGCAGTACTTC
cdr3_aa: CASSFGAGGTYEQYF

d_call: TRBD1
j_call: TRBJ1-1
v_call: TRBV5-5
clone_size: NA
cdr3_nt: TGTGCCAGCAGCACGGACAGGGGTGGAACTGAAGCTTTCTTT
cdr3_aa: CASSTDRGGTEAFF

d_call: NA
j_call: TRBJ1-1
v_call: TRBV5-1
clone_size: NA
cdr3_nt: TGCGCCAGCAGCTCGGACGGGGTACTGAACACTGAAGCTTTCTTT
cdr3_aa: CASSSDGVLNTEAFF

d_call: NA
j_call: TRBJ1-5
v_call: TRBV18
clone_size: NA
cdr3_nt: TGTGCCAGCTCACTAACGGGAGGGGGCAATCAGCCCCAGCATTTT
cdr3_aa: CASSLTGGGNQPQHF

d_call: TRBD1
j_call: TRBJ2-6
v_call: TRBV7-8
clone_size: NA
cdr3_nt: TGTGCCAGCAGCTTGCGGGACAGGGGGGCTGGGGCCAACGTCCTGACTTTC
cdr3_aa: CASSLRDRGAGANVLTF

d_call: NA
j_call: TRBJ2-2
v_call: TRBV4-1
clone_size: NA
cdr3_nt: TGCGCCAGCAGCCAAGATTTTGGGGGGGCTTCCACCGGGGAGCTGTTTTTT
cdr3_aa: CASSQDFGGASTGELFF

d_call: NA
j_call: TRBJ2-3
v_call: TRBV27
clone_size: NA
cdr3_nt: TGTGCCAGCAGTTTCCTAAGCACAGATACGCAGTATTTT
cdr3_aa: CASSFLSTDTQYF

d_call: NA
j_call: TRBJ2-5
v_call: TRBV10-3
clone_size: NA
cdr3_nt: TGTGCCATCAGTGAGCGAGGGGAGGTGGAGACCCAGTACTTC
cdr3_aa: CAISERGEVETQYF

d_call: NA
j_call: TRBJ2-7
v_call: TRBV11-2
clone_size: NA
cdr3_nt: TGTGCCAGCAGCCATACTAGGGATTACGAGCAGTACTTC
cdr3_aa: CASSHTRDYEQYF

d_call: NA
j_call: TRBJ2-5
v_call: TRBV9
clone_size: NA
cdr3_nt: TGTGCCAGCAGCCCGAACACAGGGTCGGGGGAGACCCAGTACTTC
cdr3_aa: CASSPNTGSGETQYF

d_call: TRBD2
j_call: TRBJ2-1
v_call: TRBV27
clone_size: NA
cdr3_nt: TGTGCCAGCAGATTTAGCGGGAGGGCCGGCTACAATGAGCAGTTCTTC
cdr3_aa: CASRFSGRAGYNEQFF

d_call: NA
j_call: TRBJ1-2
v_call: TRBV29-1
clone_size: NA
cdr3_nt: TGCAGCGCTGTAGGGCAGGGCAATGGCTACACCTTC
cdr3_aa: CSAVGQGNGYTF

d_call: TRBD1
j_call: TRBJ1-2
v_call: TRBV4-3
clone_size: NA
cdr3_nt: TGCGCCAGCAGCCGCGGCACAGGGGGTCTCTATGGCTACACCTTC
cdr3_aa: CASSRGTGGLYGYTF

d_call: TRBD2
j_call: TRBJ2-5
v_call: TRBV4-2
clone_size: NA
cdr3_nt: TGTGCCAGCAGCCAAGAAGCAGGGACTAGCAGTTTGGAGACCCAGTACTTC
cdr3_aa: CASSQEAGTSSLETQYF

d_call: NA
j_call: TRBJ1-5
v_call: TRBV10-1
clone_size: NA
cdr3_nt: TGCGCCAGTCCGAAGGTCGGCAGGGAGGACAATCAGCCCCAGCATTTT
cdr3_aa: CASPKVGREDNQPQHF

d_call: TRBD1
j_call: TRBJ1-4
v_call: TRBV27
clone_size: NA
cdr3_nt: TGTGCCAGCAGTTACCTATCGGGACAGGGAGCAACTAATGAAAAACTGTTTTTT
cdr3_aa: CASSYLSGQGATNEKLFF

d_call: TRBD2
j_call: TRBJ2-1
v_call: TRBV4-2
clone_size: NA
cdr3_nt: TGTGCCAGCAGCCCCTCGCCTAGCGGGTTTGAGGTTGAGCAGTTCTTC
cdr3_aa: CASSPSPSGFEVEQFF

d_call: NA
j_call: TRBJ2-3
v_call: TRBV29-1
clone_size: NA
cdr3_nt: TGCAGCGTTGTGGGCTCGGGCACAGATACGCAGTATTTT
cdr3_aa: CSVVGSGTDTQYF

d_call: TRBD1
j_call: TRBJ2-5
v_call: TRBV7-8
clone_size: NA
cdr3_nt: TGTGCCAGCAGCTTAGTTAGGGGGCTCATTGAGACCCAGTACTTC
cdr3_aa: CASSLVRGLIETQYF

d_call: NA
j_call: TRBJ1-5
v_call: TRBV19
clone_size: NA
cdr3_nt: TGTGCCAGTACCCCCTCCTCAGGGTCCAATCAGCCCCAGCATTTT
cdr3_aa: CASTPSSGSNQPQHF

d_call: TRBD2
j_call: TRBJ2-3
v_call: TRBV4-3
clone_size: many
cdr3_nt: TGCGCCAGCAGCCAATCTCCGGGACTAGCGGGGGGGACAGATACGCAGTATTTT
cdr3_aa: CASSQSPGLAGGTDTQYF